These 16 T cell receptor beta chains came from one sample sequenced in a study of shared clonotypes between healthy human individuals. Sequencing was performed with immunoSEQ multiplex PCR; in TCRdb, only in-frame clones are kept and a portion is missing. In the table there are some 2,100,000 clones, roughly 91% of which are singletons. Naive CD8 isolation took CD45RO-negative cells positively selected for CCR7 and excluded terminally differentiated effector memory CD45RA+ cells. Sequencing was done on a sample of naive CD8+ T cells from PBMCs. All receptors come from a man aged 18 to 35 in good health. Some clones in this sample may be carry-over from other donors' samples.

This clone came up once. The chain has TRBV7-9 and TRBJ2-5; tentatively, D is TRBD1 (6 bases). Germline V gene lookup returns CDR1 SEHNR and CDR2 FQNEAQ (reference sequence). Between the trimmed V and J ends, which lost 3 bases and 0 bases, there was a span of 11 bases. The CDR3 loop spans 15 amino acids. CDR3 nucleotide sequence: TGTGCCAGCAGCTTGGGACACGAGTACCAAGAGACCCAGTACTTC. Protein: CASSLGHEYQETQYF.

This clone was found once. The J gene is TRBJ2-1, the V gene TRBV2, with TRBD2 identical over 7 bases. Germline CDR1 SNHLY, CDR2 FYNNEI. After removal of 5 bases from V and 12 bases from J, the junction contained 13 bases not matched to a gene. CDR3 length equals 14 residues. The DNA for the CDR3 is TGTGCCAGCAGTAGCCCCGGGACTATCGAGGTGCAGTTCTTC. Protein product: CASSSPGTIEVQFF.

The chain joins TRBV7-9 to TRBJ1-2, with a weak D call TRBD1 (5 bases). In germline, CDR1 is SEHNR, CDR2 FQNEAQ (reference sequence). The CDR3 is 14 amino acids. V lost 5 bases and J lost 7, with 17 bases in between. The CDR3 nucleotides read TGTGCCAGCAGCCCGCTAGTGACAGCTCCTGGCTACACCTTC. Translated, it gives CASSPLVTAPGYTF.

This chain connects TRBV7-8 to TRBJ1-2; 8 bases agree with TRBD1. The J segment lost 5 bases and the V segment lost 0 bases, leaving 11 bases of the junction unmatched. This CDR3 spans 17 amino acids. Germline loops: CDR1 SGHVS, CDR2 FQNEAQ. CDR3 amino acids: CASSLAKGGTGEYGYTF. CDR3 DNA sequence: TGTGCCAGCAGCTTAGCGAAGGGTGGGACAGGCGAATATGGCTACACCTTC.

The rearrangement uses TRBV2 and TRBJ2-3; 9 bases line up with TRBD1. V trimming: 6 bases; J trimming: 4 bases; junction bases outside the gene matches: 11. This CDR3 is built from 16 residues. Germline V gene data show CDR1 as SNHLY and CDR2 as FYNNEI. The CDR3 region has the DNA TGTGCCAGCAGGGGGAGGACAGGGGAGTTGGCAGATACGCAGTATTTT. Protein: CASRGRTGELADTQYF. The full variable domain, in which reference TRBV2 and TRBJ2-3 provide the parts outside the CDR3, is EPEVTQTPSHQVTQMGQEVILRCVPISNHLYFYWYRQILGQKVEFLVSFYNNEISEKSEIFDDQFSVERPDGSNFTLKIRSTKLEDSAMYFCASRGRTGELADTQYFGPGTRLTVL.

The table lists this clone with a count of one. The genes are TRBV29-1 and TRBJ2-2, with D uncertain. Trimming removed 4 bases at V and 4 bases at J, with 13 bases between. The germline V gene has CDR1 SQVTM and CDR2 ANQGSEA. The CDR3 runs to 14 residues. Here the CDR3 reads CSVVSPSGTGELFF. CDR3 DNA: TGCAGCGTTGTAAGCCCATCGGGCACCGGGGAGCTGTTTTTT.

CDR3 in DNA: TGTGCCAGCAGCTTACCGCTTTTGCGGGAGCAGTACTTC. The encoded protein is CASSLPLLREQYF. The rearrangement links TRBV7-9 to TRBJ2-7; D uncertain. Trimming shortened V by 2 bases and J by 7 bases, and 12 bases separated the two germline ends. From germline, CDR1 is SEHNR and CDR2 FQNEAQ (reference sequence). This CDR3 is 13 amino acids long. Combining the CDR3 with reference TRBV7-9 and TRBJ2-7 gives the whole variable domain DTGVSQNPRHKITKRGQNVTFRCDPISEHNRLYWYRQTLGQGPEFLTYFQNEAQLEKSRLLSDRFSAERPKGSFSTLEIQRTEQGDSAMYLCASSLPLLREQYFGPGTRLTVT.

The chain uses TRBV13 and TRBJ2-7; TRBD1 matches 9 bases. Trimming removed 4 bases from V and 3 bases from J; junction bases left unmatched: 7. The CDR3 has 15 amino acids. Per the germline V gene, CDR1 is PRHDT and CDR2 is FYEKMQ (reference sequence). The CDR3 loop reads CASSSRQGESYEQYF. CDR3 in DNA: TGTGCCAGCAGCTCCCGACAGGGGGAAAGCTACGAGCAGTACTTC.

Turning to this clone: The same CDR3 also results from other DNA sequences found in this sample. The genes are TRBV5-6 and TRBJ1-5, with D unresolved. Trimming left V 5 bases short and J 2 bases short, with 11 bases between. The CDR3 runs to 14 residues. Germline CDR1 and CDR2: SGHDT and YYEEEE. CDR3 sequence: CASSLWRGNQPQHF. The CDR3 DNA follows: TGTGCCAGCAGTCTGTGGAGGGGCAATCAGCCCCAGCATTTT.

Here the CDR3 reads CASTFGPKLAELTDTQYF. The CDR3 nucleotides read TGTGCCAGCACCTTTGGTCCGAAACTAGCGGAACTCACAGATACGCAGTATTTT. This chain joins TRBV7-9 and TRBJ2-3; 8 bases line up with TRBD2. The junction had 17 bases not matched to a gene; V was cut back by 7 bases and J by 2 bases. Germline V CDR1 and CDR2: SEHNR, FQNEAQ (reference sequence). CDR3 length: 18 amino acids.

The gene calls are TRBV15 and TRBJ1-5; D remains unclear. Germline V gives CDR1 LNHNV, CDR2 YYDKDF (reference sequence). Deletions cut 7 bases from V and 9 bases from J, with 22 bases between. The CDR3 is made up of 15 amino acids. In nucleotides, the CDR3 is TGTGCCACCAATAGCGGACCCTCGGTGAGGCCGCCCCAGCATTTT. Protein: CATNSGPSVRPPQHF.

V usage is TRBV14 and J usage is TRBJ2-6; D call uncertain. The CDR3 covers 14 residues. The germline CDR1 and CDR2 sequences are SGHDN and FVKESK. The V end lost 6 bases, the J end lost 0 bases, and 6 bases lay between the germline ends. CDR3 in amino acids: CASSSISGANVLTF. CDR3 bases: TGTGCCAGCAGTTCCATCTCTGGGGCCAACGTCCTGACTTTC. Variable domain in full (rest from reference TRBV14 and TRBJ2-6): EAGVTQFPSHSVIEKGQTVTLRCDPISGHDNLYWYRRVMGKEIKFLLHFVKESKQDESGMPNNRFLAERTGGTYSTLKVQPAELEDSGVYFCASSSISGANVLTFGAGSRLTVL.

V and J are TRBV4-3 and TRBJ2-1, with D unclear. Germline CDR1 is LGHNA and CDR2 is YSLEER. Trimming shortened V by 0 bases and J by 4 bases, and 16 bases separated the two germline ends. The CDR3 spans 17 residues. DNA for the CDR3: TGCGCCAGCAGCCAAGAAGTACCACCAGCACCTTACAATGAGCAGTTCTTC. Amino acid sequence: CASSQEVPPAPYNEQFF.

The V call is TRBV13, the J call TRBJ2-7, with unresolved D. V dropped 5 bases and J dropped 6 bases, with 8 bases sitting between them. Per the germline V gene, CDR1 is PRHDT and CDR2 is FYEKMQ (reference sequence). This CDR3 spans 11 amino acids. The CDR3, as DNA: TGTGCCAGCAGCCTCCGTTCCGAGCAGTACTTC. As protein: CASSLRSEQYF.

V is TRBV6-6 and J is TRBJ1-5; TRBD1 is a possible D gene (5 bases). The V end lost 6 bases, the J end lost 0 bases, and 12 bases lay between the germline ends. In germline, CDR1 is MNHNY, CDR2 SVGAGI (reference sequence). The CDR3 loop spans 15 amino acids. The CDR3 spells CASSLRADSNQPQHF. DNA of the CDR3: TGTGCCAGCAGCCTCAGGGCAGATAGCAATCAGCCCCAGCATTTT.

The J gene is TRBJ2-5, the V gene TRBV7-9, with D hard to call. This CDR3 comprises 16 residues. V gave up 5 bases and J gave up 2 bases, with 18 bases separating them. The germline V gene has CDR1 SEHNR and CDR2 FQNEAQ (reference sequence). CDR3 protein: CASSARRADFQETQYF. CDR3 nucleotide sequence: TGTGCCAGCAGCGCCCGCCGGGCAGACTTTCAAGAGACCCAGTACTTC.